This note documents a single T cell receptor (beta chain) sequence. This entry is derived from a study of T cell responses to AZD1222 COVID-19 vaccine. Sequencing was performed with immunoSEQ multiplex PCR; in TCRdb, only in-frame clones are kept and a portion is missing. The repertoire holds over 130,000 clones, around 88% seen once, with approximately 3.4% in the top ten. The germline gives CDR1 SGHNT, CDR2 YYREEE (reference sequence). The length of the CDR3 is 14 residues. Trimming cost V 3 bases and J 5 bases; bases outside gene matches: 6. The TCR sequence derives from an adult in good health. Sequencing was performed on peripheral blood, taken on day 0 of AZD1222 vaccination. This rearrangement joins TRBV5-4 to TRBJ2-7; 9 bases are a match to TRBD1. In nucleotides, the CDR3 is TGTGCCAGCAGCTCACGGGACAGGGACCACGAGCAGTACTTC. Protein: CASSSRDRDHEQYF.